What follows are 9 T cell receptor beta chains derived from one specimen sequenced in a study of T-cell memory formation after mild COVID-19. TCRdb called the 5' RACE reads again in MiXCR, with one record for every CDR3 protein. The sample has about 180,000 distinct CDR3 sequences; about 18% are singletons. Sample: PBMCs or a T cell subset sorted from them (not recorded which). The receptors shown here come from a man aged 18 to 35 who had mild COVID-19 (a few samples of this study predate the infection). Cell type and time point are not known.

The V gene is TRBV4-3, the J gene TRBJ2-2; D uncertain. V was shortened by 4 bases and J by 6 bases, with 9 bases between the two germline ends. This CDR3 spans 13 amino acids. CDR1 LGHNA and CDR2 YSLEER come from the germline V gene. Here the CDR3 reads CASSPDFAGELFF. In DNA form, the CDR3 reads TGCGCCAGCAGCCCAGATTTTGCCGGGGAGCTGTTTTTT.

The chain employs TRBV12-3 or TRBV12-4 and TRBJ1-6; D unresolved. CDR3 size: 14 residues. V was pared by 3 bases and J by 7 bases, with 10 bases between. In DNA, the CDR3 is TGTGCCAGCAGTTTCGGGGTAGGGAATTCACCCCTCCACTTT. Encoded protein: CASSFGVGNSPLHF.

This clonotype was observed many times. This sequence joins TRBV10-3 and TRBJ1-4; TRBD1 matches 8 bases. J was trimmed by 5 bases and V by 6 bases; bases with no gene match: 5. The CDR3 has 14 residues. Germline assignment: CDR1 ENHRY and CDR2 SYGVKD. The CDR3: CAIRPGQDNEKLFF. The CDR3, as DNA: TGTGCCATCAGACCGGGACAGGACAATGAAAAACTGTTTTTT.

The rearrangement uses TRBV6-6 and TRBJ2-2; TRBD1 or TRBD2 may be the D gene (5 bases each). Germline V gives CDR1 MNHNY, CDR2 SVGAGI (reference sequence). V lost 6 bases to trimming and J lost 5 bases, with 10 bases between them. This CDR3 has 13 residues. The DNA for the CDR3 is TGTGCCAGCAGGGGAGCAGGGACCGGGGAGCTGTTTTTT. This sequence encodes CASRGAGTGELFF.

This clonotype was observed many times. This chain uses TRBV6-5 with TRBJ2-1; the D is unclear. The CDR3 runs to 15 residues. The germline V gene has CDR1 MNHEY and CDR2 SVGAGI. Deletions cut 7 bases from V and 0 bases from J, with 13 bases between. This CDR3 is CASNKGESSYNEQFF. CDR3 DNA sequence: TGTGCCAGCAACAAAGGAGAGAGCTCCTACAATGAGCAGTTCTTC.

This rearrangement joins TRBV6-2 or TRBV6-3 to TRBJ1-3; weak D call: TRBD1 (5 bases). The V end lost 4 bases, the J end lost 2 bases, and 6 bases lay between the germline ends. Germline CDR1 is MNHEY and CDR2 is SVGEGT. The CDR3 has 13 residues. The DNA of the CDR3 is TGTGCCAGCAGTTCGGGGCCTGGAAACACCATATATTTT. Amino acid sequence: CASSSGPGNTIYF.

The chain employs TRBV7-2 and TRBJ2-3; D is unclear. Germline V gene data show CDR1 as SGHTA and CDR2 as FQGNSA. The V gene lost 5 bases and the J gene lost 2 bases, with 8 bases spanning the gap. CDR3 length: 13 amino acids. The CDR3 DNA reads as TGTGCCAGCAGCCCGGACCACACAGATACGCAGTATTTT. Translated, it gives CASSPDHTDTQYF. Complete variable domain (other parts from reference TRBV7-2 and TRBJ2-3): GAGVSQSPSNKVTEKGKDVELRCDPISGHTALYWYRQSLGQGLEFLIYFQGNSAPDKSGLPSDRFSAERTGGSVSTLTIQRTQQEDSAVYLCASSPDHTDTQYFGPGTRLTVL.

The chain couples TRBV7-2 to TRBJ2-2; 9 positions match TRBD1. V lost 4 bases, J lost 6 bases, and 3 bases stayed unmatched. The length of the CDR3 is 14 residues. Germline CDR1 reads SGHTA; CDR2 reads FQGNSA. The CDR3, as DNA: TGTGCCAGCAGCTCCACAGGGGGCGCCGGGGAGCTGTTTTTT. Its protein is CASSSTGGAGELFF.

The chain links TRBV12-3 or TRBV12-4 to TRBJ2-7; D not resolved. The V and J ends lost 3 bases and 0 bases respectively, with 6 bases between them. The CDR3 length is 13 residues. The CDR3 DNA is TGTGCCAGCAGTTTTGGCAACTCCTACGAGCAGTACTTC. Protein: CASSFGNSYEQYF.